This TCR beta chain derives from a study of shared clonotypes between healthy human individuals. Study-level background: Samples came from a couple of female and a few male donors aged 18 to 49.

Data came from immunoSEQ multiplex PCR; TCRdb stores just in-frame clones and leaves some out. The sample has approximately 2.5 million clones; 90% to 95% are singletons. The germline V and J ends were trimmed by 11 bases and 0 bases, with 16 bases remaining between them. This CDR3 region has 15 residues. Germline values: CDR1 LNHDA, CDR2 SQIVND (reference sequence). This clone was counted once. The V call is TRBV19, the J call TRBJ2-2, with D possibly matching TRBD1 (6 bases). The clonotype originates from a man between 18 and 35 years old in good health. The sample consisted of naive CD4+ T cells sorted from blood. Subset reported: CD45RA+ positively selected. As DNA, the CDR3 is TGTGCCGCTGCAAGGGGGACATCGAACACCGGGGAGCTGTTTTTT. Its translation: CAAARGTSNTGELFF.